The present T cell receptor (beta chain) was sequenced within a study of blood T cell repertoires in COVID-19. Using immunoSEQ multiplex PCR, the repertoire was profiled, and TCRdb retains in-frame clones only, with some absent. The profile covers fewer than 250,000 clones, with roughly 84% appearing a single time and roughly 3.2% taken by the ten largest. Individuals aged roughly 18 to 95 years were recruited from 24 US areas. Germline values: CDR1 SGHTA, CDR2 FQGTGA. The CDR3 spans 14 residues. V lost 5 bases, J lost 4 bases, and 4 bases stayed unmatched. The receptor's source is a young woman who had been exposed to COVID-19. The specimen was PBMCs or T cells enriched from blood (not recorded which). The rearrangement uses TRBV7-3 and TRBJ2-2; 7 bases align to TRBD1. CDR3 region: CASSPDRVTGELFF. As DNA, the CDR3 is TGTGCCAGCAGCCCAGACAGGGTCACCGGGGAGCTGTTTTTT.